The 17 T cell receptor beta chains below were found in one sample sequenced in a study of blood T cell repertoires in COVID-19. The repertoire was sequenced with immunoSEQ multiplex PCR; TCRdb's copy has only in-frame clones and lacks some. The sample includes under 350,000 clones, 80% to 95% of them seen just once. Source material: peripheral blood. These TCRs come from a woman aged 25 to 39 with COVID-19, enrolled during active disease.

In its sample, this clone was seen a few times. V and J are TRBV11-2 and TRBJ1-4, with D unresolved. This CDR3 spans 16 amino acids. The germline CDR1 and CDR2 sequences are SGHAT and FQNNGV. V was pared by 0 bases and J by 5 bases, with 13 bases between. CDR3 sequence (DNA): TGTGCCAGCAGCTTAGATGCGGTTCTCCCGAATGAAAAACTGTTTTTT. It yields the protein CASSLDAVLPNEKLFF.

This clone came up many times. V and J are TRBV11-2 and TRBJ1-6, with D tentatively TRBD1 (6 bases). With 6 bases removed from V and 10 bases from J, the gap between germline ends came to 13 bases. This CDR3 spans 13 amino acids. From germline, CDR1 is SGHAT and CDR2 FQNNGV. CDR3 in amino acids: CASSLQGYSPLHF. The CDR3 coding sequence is TGTGCCAGCAGTTTACAGGGTTACTCACCCCTCCACTTT.

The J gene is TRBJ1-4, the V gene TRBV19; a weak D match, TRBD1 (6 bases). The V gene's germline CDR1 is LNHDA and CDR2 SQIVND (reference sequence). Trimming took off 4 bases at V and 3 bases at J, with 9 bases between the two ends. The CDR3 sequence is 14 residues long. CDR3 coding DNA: TGTGCCAGTAGTACAGGGGCCTCTAATGAAAAACTGTTTTTT. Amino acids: CASSTGASNEKLFF.

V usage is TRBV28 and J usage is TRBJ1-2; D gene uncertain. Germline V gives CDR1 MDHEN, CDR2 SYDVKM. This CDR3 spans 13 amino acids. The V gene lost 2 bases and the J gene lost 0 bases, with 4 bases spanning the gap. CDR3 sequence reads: CASSLGPNYGYTF. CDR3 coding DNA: TGTGCCAGCAGTTTAGGCCCTAACTATGGCTACACCTTC.

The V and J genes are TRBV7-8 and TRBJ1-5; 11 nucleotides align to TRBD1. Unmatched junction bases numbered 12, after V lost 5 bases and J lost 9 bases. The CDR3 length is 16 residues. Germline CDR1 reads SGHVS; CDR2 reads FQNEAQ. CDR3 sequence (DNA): TGTGCCAGCAGCCGGACAGGGGGCGTTTTAGTTGGGCCCCAGCATTTT. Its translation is CASSRTGGVLVGPQHF.

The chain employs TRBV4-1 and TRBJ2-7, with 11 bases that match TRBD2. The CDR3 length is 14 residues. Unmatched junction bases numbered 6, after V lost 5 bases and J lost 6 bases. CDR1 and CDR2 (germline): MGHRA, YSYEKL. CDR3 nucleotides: TGCGCCAGCAGCGAACCGGGACTAGCGGCCGAGCAGTACTTC. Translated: CASSEPGLAAEQYF.

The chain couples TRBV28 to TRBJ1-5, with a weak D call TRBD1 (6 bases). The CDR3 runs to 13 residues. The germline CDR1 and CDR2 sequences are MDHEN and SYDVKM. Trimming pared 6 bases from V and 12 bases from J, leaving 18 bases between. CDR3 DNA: TGTGCCAGCAGGACCTCACAGGGATTTCTCCAGCATTTT. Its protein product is CASRTSQGFLQHF.

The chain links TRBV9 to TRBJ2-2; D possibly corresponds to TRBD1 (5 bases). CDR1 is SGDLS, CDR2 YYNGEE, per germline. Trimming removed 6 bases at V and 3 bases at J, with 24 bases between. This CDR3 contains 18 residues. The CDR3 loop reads CASTPSYAVLGDTGELFF. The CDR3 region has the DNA TGTGCCAGCACCCCATCTTACGCCGTCCTAGGGGACACCGGGGAGCTGTTTTTT.

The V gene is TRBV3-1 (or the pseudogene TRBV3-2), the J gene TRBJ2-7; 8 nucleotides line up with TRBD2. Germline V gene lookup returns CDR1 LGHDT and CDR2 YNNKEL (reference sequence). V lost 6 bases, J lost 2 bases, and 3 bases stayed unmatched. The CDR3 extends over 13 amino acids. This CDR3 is CASRPGLAYEQYF. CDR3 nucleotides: TGTGCCAGCAGACCGGGACTAGCCTACGAGCAGTACTTC.

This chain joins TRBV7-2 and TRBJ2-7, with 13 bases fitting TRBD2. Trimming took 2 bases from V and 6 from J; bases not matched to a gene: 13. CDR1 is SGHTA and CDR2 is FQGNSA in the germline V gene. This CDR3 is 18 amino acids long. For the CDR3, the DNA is TGTGCCAGCAGCTTATCCCCTACGACTAGCGGGAGGTTGGGCGAGCAGTACTTC. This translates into CASSLSPTTSGRLGEQYF.

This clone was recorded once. The chain's CDR3 is CASSLNRDRGEKLFF. The CDR3 bases are TGTGCCAGCAGCCTCAACCGGGACAGGGGTGAAAAACTGTTTTTT. The gene calls are TRBV7-9 and TRBJ1-4; TRBD1 aligns across 10 bases. Germline V gene lookup returns CDR1 SEHNR and CDR2 FQNEAQ (reference sequence). The trim removed 5 bases at V and 7 bases at J, leaving 7 bases unmatched. The CDR3 covers 15 residues.

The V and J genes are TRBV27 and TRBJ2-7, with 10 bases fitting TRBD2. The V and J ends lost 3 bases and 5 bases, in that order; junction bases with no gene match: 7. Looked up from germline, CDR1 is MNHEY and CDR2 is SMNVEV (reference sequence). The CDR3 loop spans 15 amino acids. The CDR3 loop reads CASSFRPSGSHEQYF. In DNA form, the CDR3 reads TGTGCCAGCAGTTTTAGGCCTAGCGGGAGCCACGAGCAGTACTTC.

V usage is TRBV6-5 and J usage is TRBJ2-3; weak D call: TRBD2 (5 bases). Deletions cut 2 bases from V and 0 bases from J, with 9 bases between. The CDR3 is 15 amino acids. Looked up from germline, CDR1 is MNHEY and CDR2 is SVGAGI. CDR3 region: CASSYGGLSTDTQYF. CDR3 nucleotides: TGTGCCAGCAGTTACGGTGGACTGAGCACAGATACGCAGTATTTT.

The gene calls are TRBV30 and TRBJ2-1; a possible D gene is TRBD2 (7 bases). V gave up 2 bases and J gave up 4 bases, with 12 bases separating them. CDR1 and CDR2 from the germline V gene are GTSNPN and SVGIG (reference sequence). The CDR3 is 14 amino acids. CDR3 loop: CAWSLGGGYNEQFF. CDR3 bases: TGTGCCTGGAGTCTAGGGGGAGGGTACAATGAGCAGTTCTTC.

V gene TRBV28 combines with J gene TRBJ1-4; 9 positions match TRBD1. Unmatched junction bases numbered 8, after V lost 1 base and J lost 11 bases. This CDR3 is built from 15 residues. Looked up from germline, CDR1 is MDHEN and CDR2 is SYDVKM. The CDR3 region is CASSLFLGTGLKLFF. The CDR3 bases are TGTGCCAGCAGTTTATTCCTGGGGACAGGGCTTAAACTGTTTTTT.

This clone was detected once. CDR3 bases: TGCAGCGTTGTGACTAGCGCGGACATTCAGTACTTC. This codes for CSVVTSADIQYF. This rearrangement joins TRBV29-1 to TRBJ2-4; 8 bases are shared with TRBD2. CDR1 SQVTM and CDR2 ANQGSEA come from the germline V gene. V lost 4 bases, J lost 8 bases, and 4 bases stayed unmatched. This CDR3 contains 12 residues. The whole variable domain, filled in from reference TRBV29-1 and TRBJ2-4, reads SAVISQKPSRDICQRGTSLTIQCQVDSQVTMMFWYRQQPGQSLTLIATANQGSEATYESGFVIDKFPISRPNLTFSTLTVSNMSPEDSSIYLCSVVTSADIQYFGAGTRLSVL.

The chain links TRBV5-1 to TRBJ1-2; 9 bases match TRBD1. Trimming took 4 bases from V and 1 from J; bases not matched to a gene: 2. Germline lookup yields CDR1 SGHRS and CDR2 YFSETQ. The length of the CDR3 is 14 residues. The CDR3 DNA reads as TGCGCCAGCAGCAAGACAGGGGGTAACTATGGCTACACCTTC. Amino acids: CASSKTGGNYGYTF. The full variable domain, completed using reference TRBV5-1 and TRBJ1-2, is KAGVTQTPRYLIKTRGQQVTLSCSPISGHRSVSWYQQTPGQGLQFLFEYFSETQRNKGNFPGRFSGRQFSNSRSEMNVSTLELGDSALYLCASSKTGGNYGYTFGSGTRLTVV.